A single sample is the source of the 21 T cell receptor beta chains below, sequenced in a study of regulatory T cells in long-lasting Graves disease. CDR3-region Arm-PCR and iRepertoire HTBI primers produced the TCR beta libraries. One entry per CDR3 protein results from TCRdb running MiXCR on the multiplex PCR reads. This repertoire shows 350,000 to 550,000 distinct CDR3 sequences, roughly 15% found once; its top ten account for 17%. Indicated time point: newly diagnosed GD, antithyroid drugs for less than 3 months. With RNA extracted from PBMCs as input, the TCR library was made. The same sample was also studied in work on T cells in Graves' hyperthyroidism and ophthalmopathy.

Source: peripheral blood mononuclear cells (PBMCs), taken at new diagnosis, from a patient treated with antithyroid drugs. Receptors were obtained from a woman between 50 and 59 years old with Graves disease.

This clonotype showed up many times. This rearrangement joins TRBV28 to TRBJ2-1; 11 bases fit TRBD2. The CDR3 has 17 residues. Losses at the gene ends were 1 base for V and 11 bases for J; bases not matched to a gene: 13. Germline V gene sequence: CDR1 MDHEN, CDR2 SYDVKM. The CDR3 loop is CASSLLLAGGASIKQFF. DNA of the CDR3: TGTGCCAGCAGTTTATTATTAGCGGGAGGGGCGTCGATTAAGCAGTTCTTC.

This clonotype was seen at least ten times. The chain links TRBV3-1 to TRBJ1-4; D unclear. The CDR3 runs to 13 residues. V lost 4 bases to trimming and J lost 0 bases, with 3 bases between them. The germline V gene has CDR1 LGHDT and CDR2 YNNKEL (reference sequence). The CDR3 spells CASSRSTNEKLFF. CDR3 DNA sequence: TGTGCCAGCAGCCGGTCAACTAATGAAAAACTGTTTTTT.

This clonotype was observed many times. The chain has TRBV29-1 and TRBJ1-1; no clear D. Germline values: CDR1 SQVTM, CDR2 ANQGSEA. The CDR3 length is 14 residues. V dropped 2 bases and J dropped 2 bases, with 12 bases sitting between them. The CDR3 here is CSVERRSENTEAFF. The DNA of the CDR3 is TGCAGCGTTGAAAGGAGGTCGGAAAACACTGAAGCTTTCTTT.

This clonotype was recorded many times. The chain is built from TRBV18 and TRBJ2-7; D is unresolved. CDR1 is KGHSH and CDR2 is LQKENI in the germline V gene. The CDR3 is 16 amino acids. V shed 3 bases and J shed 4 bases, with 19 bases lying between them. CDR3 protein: CASSPNTARAQYEQYF. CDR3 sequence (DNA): TGTGCCAGCTCACCGAATACCGCAAGGGCCCAATACGAGCAGTACTTC.

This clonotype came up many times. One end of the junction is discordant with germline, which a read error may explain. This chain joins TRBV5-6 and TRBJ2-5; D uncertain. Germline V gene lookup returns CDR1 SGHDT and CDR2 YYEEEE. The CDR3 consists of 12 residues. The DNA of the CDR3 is TGCGCCAGCAGCTTGTTTTTGGAGACCCAGTACTTC. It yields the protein CASSLFLETQYF.

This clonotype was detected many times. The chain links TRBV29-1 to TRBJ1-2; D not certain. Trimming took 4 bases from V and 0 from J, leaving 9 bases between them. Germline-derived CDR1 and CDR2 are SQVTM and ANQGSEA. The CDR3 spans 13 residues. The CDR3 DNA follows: TGCAGCGTTGGGAATAATCCTAACTATGGCTACACCTTC. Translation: CSVGNNPNYGYTF.

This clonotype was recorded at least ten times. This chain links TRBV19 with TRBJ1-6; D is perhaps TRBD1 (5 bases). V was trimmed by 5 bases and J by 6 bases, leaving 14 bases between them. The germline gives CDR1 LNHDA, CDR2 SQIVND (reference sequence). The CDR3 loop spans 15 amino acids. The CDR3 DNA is TGTGCCAGTAGTGCCCCGGGACGGGCTAATTCACCCCTCCACTTT. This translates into CASSAPGRANSPLHF.

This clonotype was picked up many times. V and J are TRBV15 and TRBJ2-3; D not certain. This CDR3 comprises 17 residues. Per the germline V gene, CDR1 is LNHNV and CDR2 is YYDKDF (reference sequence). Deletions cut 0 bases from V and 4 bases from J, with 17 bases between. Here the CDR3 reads CATSRDRYSLSADTQYF. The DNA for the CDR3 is TGTGCCACCAGCAGAGATCGGTACTCCCTCTCAGCAGATACGCAGTATTTT. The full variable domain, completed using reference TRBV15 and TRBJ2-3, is DAMVIQNPRYQVTQFGKPVTLSCSQTLNHNVMYWYQQKSSQAPKLLFHYYDKDFNNEADTPDNFQSRRPNTSFCFLDIRSPGLGDTAMYLCATSRDRYSLSADTQYFGPGTRLTVL.

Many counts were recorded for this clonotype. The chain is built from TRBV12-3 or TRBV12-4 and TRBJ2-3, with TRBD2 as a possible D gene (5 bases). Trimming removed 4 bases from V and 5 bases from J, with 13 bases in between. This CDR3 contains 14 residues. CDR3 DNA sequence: TGTGCCAGCAGTTCCCAGCTAGCAGGAGATACGCAGTATTTT. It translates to CASSSQLAGDTQYF.

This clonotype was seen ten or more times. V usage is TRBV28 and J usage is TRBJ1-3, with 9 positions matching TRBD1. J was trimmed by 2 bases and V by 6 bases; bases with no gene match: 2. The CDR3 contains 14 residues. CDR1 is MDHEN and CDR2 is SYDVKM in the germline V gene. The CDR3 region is CASSRDRAGNTIYF. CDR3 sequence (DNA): TGTGCCAGCAGCAGGGACAGGGCTGGAAACACCATATATTTT.

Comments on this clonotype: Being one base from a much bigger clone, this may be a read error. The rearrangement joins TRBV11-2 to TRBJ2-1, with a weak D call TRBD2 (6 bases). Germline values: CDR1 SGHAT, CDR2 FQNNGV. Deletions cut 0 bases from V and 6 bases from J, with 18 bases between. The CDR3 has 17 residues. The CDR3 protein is CASSLDLVGWGVNEQFF. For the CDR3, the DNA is TGTGCCAGCAGCTTAGATCTCGTGGGATGGGGGGTCAATGAGCAGTTCTTC.

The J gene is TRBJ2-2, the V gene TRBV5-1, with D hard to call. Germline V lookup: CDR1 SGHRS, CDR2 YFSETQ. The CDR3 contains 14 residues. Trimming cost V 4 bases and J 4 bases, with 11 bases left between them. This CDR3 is CASSPQQRTGELFF. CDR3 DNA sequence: TGCGCCAGCAGCCCCCAACAGCGCACCGGGGAGCTGTTTTTT.

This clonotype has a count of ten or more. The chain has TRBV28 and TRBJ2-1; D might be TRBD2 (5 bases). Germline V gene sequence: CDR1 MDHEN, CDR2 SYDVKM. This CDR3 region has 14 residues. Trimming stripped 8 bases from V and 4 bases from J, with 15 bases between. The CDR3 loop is CASAPGSAYNEQFF. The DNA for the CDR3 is TGTGCCAGCGCACCGGGGAGCGCTTACAATGAGCAGTTCTTC.

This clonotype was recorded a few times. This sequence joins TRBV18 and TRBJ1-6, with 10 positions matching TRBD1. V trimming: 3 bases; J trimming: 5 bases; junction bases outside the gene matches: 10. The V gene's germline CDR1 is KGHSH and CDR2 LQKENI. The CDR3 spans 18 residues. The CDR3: CASSPWGPGTGDNSPLHF. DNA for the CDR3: TGTGCCAGCTCACCGTGGGGGCCCGGGACAGGGGATAATTCACCCCTCCACTTT.

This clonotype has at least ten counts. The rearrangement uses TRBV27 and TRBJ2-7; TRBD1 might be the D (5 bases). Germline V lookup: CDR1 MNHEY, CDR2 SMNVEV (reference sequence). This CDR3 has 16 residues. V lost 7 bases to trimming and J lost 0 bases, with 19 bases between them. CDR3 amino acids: CASTPGWGESSYEQYF. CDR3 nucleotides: TGTGCCAGCACCCCTGGGTGGGGCGAAAGCTCCTACGAGCAGTACTTC.

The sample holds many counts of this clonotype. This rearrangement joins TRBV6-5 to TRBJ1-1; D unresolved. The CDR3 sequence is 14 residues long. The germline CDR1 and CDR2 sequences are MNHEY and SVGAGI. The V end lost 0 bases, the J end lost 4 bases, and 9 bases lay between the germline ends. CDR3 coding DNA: TGTGCCAGCAGTTACTCAGGGTTCTCCACTGAAGCTTTCTTT. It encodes CASSYSGFSTEAFF.

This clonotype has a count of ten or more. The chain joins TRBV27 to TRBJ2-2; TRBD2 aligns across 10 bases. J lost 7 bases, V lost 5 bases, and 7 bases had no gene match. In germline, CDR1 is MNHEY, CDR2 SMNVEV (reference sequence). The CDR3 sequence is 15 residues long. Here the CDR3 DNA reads TGTGCCAGCAGTGCTGGGACTAGCGCTGGCGGGGAGCTGTTTTTT. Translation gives CASSAGTSAGGELFF.

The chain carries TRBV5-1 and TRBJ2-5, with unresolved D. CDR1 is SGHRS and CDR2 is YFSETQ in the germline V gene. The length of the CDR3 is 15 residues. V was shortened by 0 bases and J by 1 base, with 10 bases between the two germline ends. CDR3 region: CASSLGSAGQETQYF. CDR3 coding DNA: TGCGCCAGCAGCTTGGGGTCGGCAGGCCAAGAGACCCAGTACTTC.

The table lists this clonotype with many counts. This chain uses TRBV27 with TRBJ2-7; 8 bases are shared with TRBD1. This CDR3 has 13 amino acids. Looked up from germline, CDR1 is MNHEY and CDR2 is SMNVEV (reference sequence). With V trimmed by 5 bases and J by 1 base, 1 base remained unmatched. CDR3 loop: CASSQGASYEQYF. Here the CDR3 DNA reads TGTGCCAGCAGTCAGGGGGCTTCCTACGAGCAGTACTTC.

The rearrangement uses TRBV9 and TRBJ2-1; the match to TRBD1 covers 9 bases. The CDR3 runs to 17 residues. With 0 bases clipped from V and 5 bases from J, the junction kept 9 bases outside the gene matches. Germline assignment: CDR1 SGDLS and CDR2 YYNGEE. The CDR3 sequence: CASSVEGQGLGNNEQFF. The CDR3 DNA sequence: TGTGCCAGCAGCGTAGAGGGACAGGGTTTGGGGAACAATGAGCAGTTCTTC.

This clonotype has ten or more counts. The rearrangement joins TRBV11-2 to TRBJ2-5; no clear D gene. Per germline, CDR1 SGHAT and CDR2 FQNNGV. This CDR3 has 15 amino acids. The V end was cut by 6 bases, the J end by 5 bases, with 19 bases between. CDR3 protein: CASRSSWVGGETQYF. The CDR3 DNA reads TGTGCCAGCAGATCCTCCTGGGTGGGTGGGGAGACCCAGTACTTC.